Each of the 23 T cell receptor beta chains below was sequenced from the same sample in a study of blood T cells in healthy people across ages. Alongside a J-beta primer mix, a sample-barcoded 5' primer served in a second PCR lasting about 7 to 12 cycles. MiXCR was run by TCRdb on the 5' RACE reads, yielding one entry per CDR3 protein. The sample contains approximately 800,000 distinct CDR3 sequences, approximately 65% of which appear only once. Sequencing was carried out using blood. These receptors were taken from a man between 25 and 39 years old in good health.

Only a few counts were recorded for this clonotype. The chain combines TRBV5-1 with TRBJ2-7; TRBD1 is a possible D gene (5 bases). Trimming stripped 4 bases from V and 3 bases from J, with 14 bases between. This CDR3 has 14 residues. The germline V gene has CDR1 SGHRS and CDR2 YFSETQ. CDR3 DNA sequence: TGCGCCAGCAGCCCTTATACTACAGGCTACGAGCAGTACTTC. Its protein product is CASSPYTTGYEQYF.

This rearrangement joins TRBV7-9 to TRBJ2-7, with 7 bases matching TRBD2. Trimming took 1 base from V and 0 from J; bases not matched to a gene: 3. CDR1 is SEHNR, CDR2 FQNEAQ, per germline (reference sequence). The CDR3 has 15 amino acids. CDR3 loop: CASSLDTSDSYEQYF. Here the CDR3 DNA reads TGTGCCAGCAGCTTAGATACTAGCGACTCCTACGAGCAGTACTTC.

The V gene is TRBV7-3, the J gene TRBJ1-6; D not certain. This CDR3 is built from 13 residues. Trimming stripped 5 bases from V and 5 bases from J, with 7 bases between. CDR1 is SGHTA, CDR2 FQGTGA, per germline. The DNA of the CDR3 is TGTGCCAGCAGCCTCGATCATAATTCACCCCTCCACTTT. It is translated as CASSLDHNSPLHF.

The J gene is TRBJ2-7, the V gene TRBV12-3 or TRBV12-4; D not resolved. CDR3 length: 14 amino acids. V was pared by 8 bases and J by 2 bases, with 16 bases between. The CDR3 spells CASQMIGPAYEQYF. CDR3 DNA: TGTGCCAGCCAAATGATAGGGCCTGCCTACGAGCAGTACTTC.

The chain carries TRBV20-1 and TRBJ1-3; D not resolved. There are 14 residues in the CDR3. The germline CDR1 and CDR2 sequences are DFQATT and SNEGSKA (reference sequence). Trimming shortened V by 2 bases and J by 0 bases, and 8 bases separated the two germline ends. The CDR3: CSARTQRSGNTIYF. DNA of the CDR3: TGCAGTGCTAGAACTCAGCGCTCTGGAAACACCATATATTTT.

CDR3 DNA: TGTGCCAGCTCAGCATCAGGATTCCAAGAGACCCAGTACTTC. Encoded protein: CASSASGFQETQYF. This chain links TRBV18 with TRBJ2-5; no reliable D call. The germline V gene encodes CDR1 KGHSH and CDR2 LQKENI. The length of the CDR3 is 14 residues. V lost 5 bases and J 1 base, leaving 11 bases between the germline ends.

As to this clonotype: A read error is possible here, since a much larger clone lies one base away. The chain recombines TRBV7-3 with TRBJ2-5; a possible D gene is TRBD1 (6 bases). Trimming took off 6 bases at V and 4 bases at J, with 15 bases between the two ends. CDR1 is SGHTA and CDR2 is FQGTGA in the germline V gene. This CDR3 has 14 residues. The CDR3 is CASSVNRAGETQYF. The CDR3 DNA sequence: TGTGCCAGCAGTGTAAACAGGGCAGGAGAGACCCAGTACTTC.

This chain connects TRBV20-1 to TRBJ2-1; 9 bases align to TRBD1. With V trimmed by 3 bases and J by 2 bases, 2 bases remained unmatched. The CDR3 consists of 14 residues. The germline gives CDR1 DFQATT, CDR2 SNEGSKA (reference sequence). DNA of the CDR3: TGCAGTGCTAGCACAGGGGGCGCCTACAATGAGCAGTTCTTC. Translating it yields CSASTGGAYNEQFF.

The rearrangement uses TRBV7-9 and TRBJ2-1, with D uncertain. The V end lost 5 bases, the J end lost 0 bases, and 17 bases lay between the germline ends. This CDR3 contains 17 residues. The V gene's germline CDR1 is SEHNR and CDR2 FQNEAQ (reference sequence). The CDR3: CASSAPFRMSSYNEQFF. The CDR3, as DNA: TGTGCCAGCAGCGCCCCCTTTAGGATGAGCTCCTACAATGAGCAGTTCTTC.

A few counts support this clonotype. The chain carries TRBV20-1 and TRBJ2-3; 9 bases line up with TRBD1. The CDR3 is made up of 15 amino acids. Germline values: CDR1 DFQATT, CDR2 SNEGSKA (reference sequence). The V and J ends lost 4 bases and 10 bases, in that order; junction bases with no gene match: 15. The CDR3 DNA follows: TGCAGTGCTAAGACCGGGACAGGGTTACAGAGGGCGCAGTATTTT. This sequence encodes CSAKTGTGLQRAQYF.

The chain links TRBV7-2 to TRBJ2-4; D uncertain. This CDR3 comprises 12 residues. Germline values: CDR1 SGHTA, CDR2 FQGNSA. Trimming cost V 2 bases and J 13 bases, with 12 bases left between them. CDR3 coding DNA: TGTGCCAGCAGCTTAAGGAGTGGCAGGCAGTACTTC. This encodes CASSLRSGRQYF.

The CDR3 sequence: CASSSRPGGWYEQYF. The CDR3 nucleotides are TGTGCCAGCAGTTCACGGCCAGGGGGCTGGTACGAGCAGTACTTC. The rearrangement links TRBV28 to TRBJ2-7; 8 bases fit TRBD1. Trimming removed 4 bases from V and 4 bases from J; junction bases left unmatched: 9. The CDR3 is made up of 15 amino acids. CDR1 and CDR2 (germline): MDHEN, SYDVKM. The full variable domain, rest sourced from reference TRBV28 and TRBJ2-7, is DVKVTQSSRYLVKRTGEKVFLECVQDMDHENMFWYRQDPGLGLRLIYFSYDVKMKEKGDIPEGYSVSREKKERFSLILESASTNQTSMYLCASSSRPGGWYEQYFGPGTRLTVT.

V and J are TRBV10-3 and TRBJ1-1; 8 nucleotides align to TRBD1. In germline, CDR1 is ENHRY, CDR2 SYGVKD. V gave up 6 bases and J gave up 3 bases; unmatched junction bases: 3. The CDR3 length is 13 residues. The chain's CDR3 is CAIREDRDTEAFF. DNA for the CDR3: TGTGCCATCAGAGAGGACAGGGACACTGAAGCTTTCTTT.

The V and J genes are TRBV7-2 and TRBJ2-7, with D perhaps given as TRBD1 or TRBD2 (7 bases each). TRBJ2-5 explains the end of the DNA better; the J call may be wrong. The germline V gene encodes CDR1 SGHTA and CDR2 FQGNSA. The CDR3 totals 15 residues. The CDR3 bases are TGTGCCAGCAGCGCAGGGGGGGGTGTTTATGAGACCCAGTACTTC. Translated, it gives CASSAGGGVYETQYF.

The CDR3 bases are TGCGCCAGCAGCCAAGGAAGGACAGCTTGGAATTCACCCCTCCACTTT. Translation gives CASSQGRTAWNSPLHF. J is TRBJ1-6 and V is TRBV4-3, with D perhaps TRBD1 (6 bases). Looked up from germline, CDR1 is LGHNA and CDR2 is YSLEER. V shed 1 base and J shed 7 bases, with 14 bases lying between them. The CDR3 totals 16 residues.

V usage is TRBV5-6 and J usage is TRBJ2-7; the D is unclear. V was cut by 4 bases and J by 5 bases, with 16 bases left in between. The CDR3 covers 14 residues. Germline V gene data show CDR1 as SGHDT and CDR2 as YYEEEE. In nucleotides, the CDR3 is TGTGCCAGCAGCCGGGCGTACCTTCGCGACGAGCAGTACTTC. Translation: CASSRAYLRDEQYF. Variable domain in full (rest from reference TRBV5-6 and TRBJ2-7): DAGVTQSPTHLIKTRGQQVTLRCSPKSGHDTVSWYQQALGQGPQFIFQYYEEEERQRGNFPDRFSGHQFPNYSSELNVNALLLGDSALYLCASSRAYLRDEQYFGPGTRLTVT.

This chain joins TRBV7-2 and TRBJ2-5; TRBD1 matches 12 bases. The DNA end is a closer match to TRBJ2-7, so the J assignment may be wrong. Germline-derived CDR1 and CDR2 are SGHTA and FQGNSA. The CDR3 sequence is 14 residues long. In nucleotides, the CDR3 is TGTGCCGGCGCCTCCGGGACAGGGGGCAGCGAGCAGTACTTC. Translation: CAGASGTGGSEQYF.

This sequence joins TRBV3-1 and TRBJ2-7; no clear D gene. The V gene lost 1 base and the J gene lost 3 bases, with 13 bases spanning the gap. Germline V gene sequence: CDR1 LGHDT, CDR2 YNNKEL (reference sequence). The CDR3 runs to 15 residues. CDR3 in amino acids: CASSQGGSLFYEQYF. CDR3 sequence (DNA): TGTGCCAGCAGCCAAGGTGGGTCTCTTTTCTACGAGCAGTACTTC.

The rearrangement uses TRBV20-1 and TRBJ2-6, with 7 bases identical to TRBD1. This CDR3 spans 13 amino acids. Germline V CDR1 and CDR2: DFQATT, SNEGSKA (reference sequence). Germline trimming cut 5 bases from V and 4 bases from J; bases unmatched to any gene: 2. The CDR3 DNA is TGCAGTGCTGACAGGGCCGGGGCCAACGTCCTGACTTTC. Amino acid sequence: CSADRAGANVLTF.

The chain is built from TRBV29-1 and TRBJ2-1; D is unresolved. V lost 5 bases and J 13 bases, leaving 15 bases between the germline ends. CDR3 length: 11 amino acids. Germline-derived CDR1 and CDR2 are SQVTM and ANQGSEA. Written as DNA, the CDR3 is TGCAGCGTTCTGGTTCAAGAGACCCAGTTCTTC. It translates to CSVLVQETQFF.

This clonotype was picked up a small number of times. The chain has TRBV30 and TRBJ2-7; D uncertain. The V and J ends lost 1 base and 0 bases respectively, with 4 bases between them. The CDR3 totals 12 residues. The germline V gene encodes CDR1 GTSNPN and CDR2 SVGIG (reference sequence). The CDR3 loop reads CAWSDSSYEQYF. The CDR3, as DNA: TGTGCCTGGAGTGACAGCTCCTACGAGCAGTACTTC.

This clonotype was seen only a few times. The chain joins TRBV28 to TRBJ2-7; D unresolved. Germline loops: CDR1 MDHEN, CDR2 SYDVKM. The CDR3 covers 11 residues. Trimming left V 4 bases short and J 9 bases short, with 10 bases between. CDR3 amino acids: CASSSAQAQYF. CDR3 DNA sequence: TGTGCCAGCAGTTCTGCGCAGGCGCAGTACTTC.

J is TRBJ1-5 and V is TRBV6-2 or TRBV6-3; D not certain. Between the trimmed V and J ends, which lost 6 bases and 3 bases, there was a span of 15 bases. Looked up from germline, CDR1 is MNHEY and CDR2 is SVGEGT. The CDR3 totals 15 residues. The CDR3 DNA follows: TGTGCCAGCAGCCCTGACCCGGGGAACAATCAGCCCCAGCATTTT. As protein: CASSPDPGNNQPQHF.